Listed here are 18 T cell receptor beta chains from one sample, sequenced in a study of shared clonotypes between healthy human individuals. CD45RO-negative CD8 cells positively selected for CCR7 made up the naive population, which excluded terminally differentiated effector memory CD45RA+ cells. Produced via immunoSEQ multiplex PCR; TCRdb's table is partial and in-frame only. The data contain some 2.1 million clones, roughly 95% of them singletons. Sequencing was carried out using naive CD8+ T cells from PBMCs. The receptors were gathered from a man aged 18 to 29 in good health. Some clones in this sample may be carry-over from other donors' samples.

V usage is TRBV15 and J usage is TRBJ2-7, with D perhaps TRBD2 (6 bases). The CDR3 loop spans 17 amino acids. Trimming left V 0 bases short and J 7 bases short, with 22 bases between. Germline V lookup: CDR1 LNHNV, CDR2 YYDKDF (reference sequence). CDR3 amino acids: CATSRDGGTGDAREQYF. CDR3 nucleotide sequence: TGTGCCACCAGCAGAGATGGAGGAACGGGAGACGCTAGGGAGCAGTACTTC.

The V gene is TRBV4-3, the J gene TRBJ1-1; D ambiguous. The germline gives CDR1 LGHNA, CDR2 YSLEER. V was cut by 4 bases and J by 5 bases, with 20 bases left in between. This CDR3 is built from 16 residues. The DNA for the CDR3 is TGCGCCAGCAGCCTCCGATTACGGGGTTTGAGTACTGAAGCTTTCTTT. Encoded protein: CASSLRLRGLSTEAFF.

The chain links TRBV27 to TRBJ2-1; D remains ambiguous. Germline loops: CDR1 MNHEY, CDR2 SMNVEV (reference sequence). Trimming removed 5 bases at V and 10 bases at J, with 12 bases between. The CDR3 runs 12 residues. The CDR3 is CASSPTAGEQFF. The CDR3 nucleotides read TGTGCCAGCAGTCCGACGGCCGGGGAGCAGTTCTTC.

V is TRBV6-6 and J is TRBJ1-2; no reliable D call. Trimming took 0 bases from V and 4 from J, leaving 6 bases between them. This CDR3 has 13 residues. Germline CDR1 and CDR2: MNHNY and SVGAGI (reference sequence). The chain's CDR3 is CASSYSAFYGYTF. CDR3 DNA sequence: TGTGCCAGCAGTTACTCAGCTTTCTATGGCTACACCTTC.

To note about this clone: Other DNA sequences in the sample encode the same CDR3. The rearrangement links TRBV6-5 to TRBJ2-7, with 8 bases matching TRBD1. Per the germline V gene, CDR1 is MNHEY and CDR2 is SVGAGI. J lost 3 bases, V lost 9 bases, and 7 bases had no gene match. This CDR3 contains 13 residues. The CDR3 region has the DNA TGTGCCAGTTCAGACAGGGGAAGCTACGAGCAGTACTTC. This sequence encodes CASSDRGSYEQYF.

The J gene is TRBJ2-7, the V gene TRBV9; D not certain. V was pared by 0 bases and J by 5 bases, with 6 bases between. The CDR3 spans 12 residues. The germline V gene has CDR1 SGDLS and CDR2 YYNGEE. CDR3 amino acids: CASSVGFDEQYF. Here the CDR3 DNA reads TGTGCCAGCAGCGTAGGGTTCGACGAGCAGTACTTC.

The rearrangement links TRBV28 to TRBJ1-2, with a possible D match to TRBD1 (6 bases). The ends were cut back, 2 bases at V and 4 bases at J, with 17 bases in the middle. Germline-derived CDR1 and CDR2 are MDHEN and SYDVKM. The CDR3 loop spans 16 amino acids. The CDR3 sequence: CASSLGTFRQFYGYTF. CDR3 nucleotides: TGTGCCAGCAGTTTAGGGACATTCCGACAGTTCTATGGCTACACCTTC.

The V gene is TRBV29-1, the J gene TRBJ2-5; TRBD1 is a possible D gene (5 bases). The DNA end is more similar to TRBJ2-7, so the J call may be wrong. From germline, CDR1 is SQVTM and CDR2 ANQGSEA. The CDR3 length is 12 residues. The chain's CDR3 is CSVDSGSYEQYF. CDR3 sequence (DNA): TGCAGCGTTGATTCAGGGTCCTACGAGCAGTACTTC.

The V gene is TRBV4-3, the J gene TRBJ2-7, with 7 bases identical to TRBD1. CDR3 length: 14 residues. Germline loops: CDR1 LGHNA, CDR2 YSLEER. With V trimmed by 3 bases and J by 6 bases, 8 bases remained unmatched. Here the CDR3 reads CASSQTGFGSEQYF. The DNA for the CDR3 is TGCGCCAGCAGCCAGACAGGGTTTGGTAGCGAGCAGTACTTC.

The sample holds one count of this clone. This chain links TRBV28 with TRBJ1-5; 7 bases match TRBD1. Looked up from germline, CDR1 is MDHEN and CDR2 is SYDVKM. V shed 8 bases, J shed 5 bases, and the junction held 15 bases outside the gene matches. The CDR3 sequence is 16 residues long. CDR3 nucleotides: TGTGCCAGCGCCCGATGGGGTCAGGGGGGCGATCAGCCCCAGCATTTT. Protein sequence: CASARWGQGGDQPQHF.

This clone appeared a single time. The V gene is TRBV12-5, the J gene TRBJ1-2; 8 nucleotides line up with TRBD1. CDR1 is LGHNT and CDR2 is FRNRAP in the germline V gene. V was clipped by 6 bases and J by 2 bases; unmatched bases: 8. The CDR3 has 15 residues. For the CDR3, the DNA is TGTGCTAGTGGCCCGCAGGGACAGGCGAACTATGGCTACACCTTC. Translating gives CASGPQGQANYGYTF.

This sequence joins TRBV2 and TRBJ2-5; 10 nucleotides line up with TRBD1. Germline assignment: CDR1 SNHLY and CDR2 FYNNEI. Unmatched junction bases numbered 7, after V lost 8 bases and J lost 4 bases. The CDR3 spans 14 residues. The CDR3 nucleotides read TGTGCCAGCCTAGGGACAGGGGTAGGAGAGACCCAGTACTTC. This gives the protein CASLGTGVGETQYF.

V gene TRBV9 combines with J gene TRBJ2-7, with TRBD2 identical over 7 bases. Germline V gives CDR1 SGDLS, CDR2 YYNGEE. This CDR3 has 15 amino acids. V lost 2 bases, J lost 4 bases, and 9 bases stayed unmatched. CDR3 residues: CASSVGGTDPYEQYF. CDR3 DNA: TGTGCCAGCAGCGTGGGAGGGACGGATCCGTACGAGCAGTACTTC.

This chain links TRBV5-1 with TRBJ2-1, with a weak D call TRBD2 (5 bases). The V end lost 4 bases, the J end lost 4 bases, and 9 bases lay between the germline ends. Germline V gene sequence: CDR1 SGHRS, CDR2 YFSETQ. The CDR3 has 13 residues. The CDR3 DNA is TGCGCCAGCAGCGAGTCGGGGTACAATGAGCAGTTCTTC. Protein product: CASSESGYNEQFF.

The chain uses TRBV28 and TRBJ1-1, with D possibly being TRBD1 (5 bases). Trimming shortened V by 0 bases and J by 3 bases, and 8 bases separated the two germline ends. Germline CDR1 reads MDHEN; CDR2 reads SYDVKM. The CDR3 has 14 amino acids. CDR3: CASSLWGRDTEAFF. The CDR3 coding sequence is TGTGCCAGCAGTTTATGGGGCAGGGACACTGAAGCTTTCTTT.

The chain combines TRBV30 with TRBJ2-5; D is tentatively TRBD1 or TRBD2 (6 bases each). The last part of the DNA fits TRBJ2-7 better; the J call may be wrong. Germline values: CDR1 GTSNPN, CDR2 SVGIG (reference sequence). The CDR3 has 13 residues. The CDR3, as DNA: TGTGCCTGGAGTCCTAGGGGGGCCTACGAGCAGTACTTC. Translating gives CAWSPRGAYEQYF.

The V and J genes are TRBV27 and TRBJ1-1, with a weak D call TRBD1 (5 bases). The CDR3 has 13 amino acids. Trimming stripped 7 bases from V and 3 bases from J, with 12 bases between. Germline V gives CDR1 MNHEY, CDR2 SMNVEV (reference sequence). This CDR3 is CASTMGPHTEAFF. The CDR3 DNA reads TGTGCCAGCACTATGGGGCCCCACACTGAAGCTTTCTTT.

The chain is built from TRBV11-2 and TRBJ2-5; no clear D. Trimming cost V 1 base and J 1 base, with 10 bases left between them. This CDR3 contains 15 residues. The germline V gene has CDR1 SGHAT and CDR2 FQNNGV. This chain's CDR3 is CASSLVFRSQETQYF. CDR3 DNA sequence: TGTGCCAGCAGCTTAGTTTTCCGTAGCCAAGAGACCCAGTACTTC.